This TCR beta chain was sequenced in a study of CD8 T cells in Susac syndrome. CD8+ and CD4+ T cells circulating in blood were sequenced for TCR beta. RNA in amounts of about 0.5 to 1 ug was reverse transcribed with random hexamers. Each CDR3 protein is one row after TCRdb ran MiXCR on the immunoSEQ multiplex PCR reads. The table records hundreds of thousands of distinct CDR3 sequences, just under 95% of them present only once. This TCR was recovered from a human donor with multiple sclerosis. The sequencing input was CD4+ T cells from PBMCs.

DNA for the CDR3: TGCAGTGCTAATAGTGGGGCACGTTGGTACTTC. It yields the protein CSANSGARWYF. The genes are TRBV20-1 and TRBJ2-5, with D maybe TRBD1 (5 bases). V lost 4 bases, J lost 13 bases, and 16 bases lay in between. The length of the CDR3 is 11 residues. In germline, CDR1 is DFQATT, CDR2 SNEGSKA (reference sequence).